This T cell receptor beta chain appears in the sequencing data of a study of neurological immune-mediated disorders. This clonotype was seen at least ten times. Its target is not known. The making of cDNA relied on 5'RACE with 10-nucleotide random UMIs. MiXCR was run by TCRdb on the 5' RACE reads, yielding one entry per CDR3 protein. The data show roughly 32,000 distinct CDR3 sequences, with over 12% seen just once and 25% to 35% held by the top ten. Stored at -80 C, 2 million PBMCs were the source of the unsorted libraries. Study-level findings and limits: The most TCR clonal expansion was seen in HTLV-1-associated myelopathy, whereas the least was seen in multiple sclerosis, below the level in healthy controls.

CDR1 and CDR2 (germline): MNHEY, SVGEGT. V gave up 1 base and J gave up 5 bases; unmatched junction bases: 6. The CDR3 contains 16 residues. The sample was PBMCs. The sequence came from a man aged 70-80 years in good health. The V and J genes are TRBV6-2 or TRBV6-3 and TRBJ2-3, with 10 positions matching TRBD2. This chain's CDR3 is CASSYWASGGEDTQYF. The CDR3 DNA follows: TGTGCCAGCAGTTACTGGGCTAGCGGGGGAGAAGATACGCAGTATTTT.